Sequencing of this T cell receptor beta chain was carried out in a study of control samples from healthy donors and cancer patients. Some clones are missing from TCRdb's copy, which holds only in-frame ones; the method was immunoSEQ multiplex PCR. The table has roughly 180,000 clones, 85% to 95% seen once. The CDR3 extends over 13 amino acids. Between the trimmed V and J ends, which lost 6 bases and 5 bases, there was a span of 13 bases. CDR1 is SGHVS, CDR2 FQNEAQ, per germline. The clonotype comes from a woman under 30 in good health. V usage is TRBV7-8 and J usage is TRBJ2-5; D is uncertain. The sample comprised blood. The CDR3 bases are TGTGCCAGCAGACGACTCCCCGGGGAGACCCAGTACTTC. Translated: CASRRLPGETQYF.